Presented here are 16 T cell receptor beta chains from one specimen sequenced in a study of blood T cells in healthy people across ages. Together with a sample-barcoded 5' primer, a J-beta primer mix was included in a second PCR lasting about 6 to 11 cycles. TCRdb independently ran MiXCR on the 5' RACE reads; one entry per CDR3 protein. Counted here are 750,000 to 950,000 distinct CDR3 sequences, 25% to 35% occurring once; the ten biggest clones make up roughly a tenth. These data also featured in a second study, about T cells of mothers and their children.

The material sequenced was blood. Source of these receptors: a woman between 40 and 50 years old in good health.

This chain uses TRBV20-1 with TRBJ2-1, with 12 bases matching TRBD2. This CDR3 has 14 residues. Looked up from germline, CDR1 is DFQATT and CDR2 is SNEGSKA (reference sequence). With 1 base clipped from V and 12 bases from J, the junction kept 7 bases outside the gene matches. The CDR3 loop is CSARASGGAGMQFF. The CDR3 nucleotides are TGCAGTGCTAGAGCTAGCGGGGGGGCCGGAATGCAGTTCTTC.

The chain uses TRBV11-1 and TRBJ1-6; 7 bases agree with TRBD1. CDR3 length equals 14 residues. Germline V gene sequence: CDR1 SGHAT, CDR2 FQDESV (reference sequence). V dropped 7 bases and J dropped 7; count of bases not matched to a gene: 7. The CDR3 loop is CASTDRAENSPLHF. The CDR3 region has the DNA TGTGCCAGCACCGACAGGGCGGAGAATTCACCCCTCCACTTT.

This clonotype was counted a few times. A much larger clone is a single base away; this may be a read error. The chain employs TRBV7-2 and TRBJ2-1; D might be TRBD2 (6 bases). V dropped 2 bases and J dropped 10 bases, with 12 bases sitting between them. Germline CDR1 is SGHTA and CDR2 is FQGNSA. This CDR3 region has 13 residues. DNA for the CDR3: TGTGCCAGCAGCTTACGTATGGCGGGGGAGCAGTTCTTC. As protein: CASSLRMAGEQFF.

The table lists this clonotype with a few counts. This chain joins TRBV6-1 and TRBJ1-5; D is undetermined. The CDR3 totals 13 residues. The ends were cut back, 8 bases at V and 0 bases at J, with 8 bases in the middle. Looked up from germline, CDR1 is MNHNS and CDR2 is SASEGT. CDR3 amino acids: CASLSNSNQPQHF. DNA for the CDR3: TGTGCCAGCCTTTCTAATAGCAATCAGCCCCAGCATTTT.

This clonotype was observed a few times. This chain links TRBV20-1 with TRBJ2-5; 15 positions agree with TRBD2. CDR3 length equals 16 residues. With V trimmed by 6 bases and J by 5 bases, 10 bases remained unmatched. Germline V CDR1 and CDR2: DFQATT, SNEGSKA (reference sequence). The CDR3 bases are TGCAGTGCCCCCGGACTAGCGGGGGGGCTGGGGGAGACCCAGTACTTC. Encoded protein: CSAPGLAGGLGETQYF.

In this sample, this clonotype turned up a few times. The V gene is TRBV5-1, the J gene TRBJ1-1, with D possibly matching TRBD1 (6 bases). The CDR3 totals 15 residues. Per the germline V gene, CDR1 is SGHRS and CDR2 is YFSETQ. The germline V and J ends were trimmed by 0 bases and 5 bases, with 14 bases remaining between them. Written as DNA, the CDR3 is TGCGCCAGCAGCTTGGGAGCCAGGGGTGGAACTGAAGCTTTCTTT. Its translation is CASSLGARGGTEAFF.

This clonotype showed up many times. The chain combines TRBV20-1 with TRBJ2-1, with D maybe TRBD2 (5 bases). This CDR3 has 14 amino acids. The germline CDR1 and CDR2 sequences are DFQATT and SNEGSKA (reference sequence). Trimming cost V 3 bases and J 8 bases, with 17 bases left between them. In nucleotides, the CDR3 is TGCAGTGCTAGTTGGCGGTCCAGTAGCGATGAGCAGTTCTTC. This sequence encodes CSASWRSSSDEQFF.

Notes on this clonotype: The DNA is omitted, as the CDR3 cannot be located on it reliably, and the CDR3 follows TCRdb's listing. The chain recombines TRBV4-2 with TRBJ2-2; the table's D call of TRBD1 was not tested on the DNA. The length of the CDR3 is 18 amino acids, counting both ends. From germline, CDR1 is LGHNA and CDR2 YNFKEQ. This CDR3 is CASSQVFGQGANTGELFF.

The chain recombines TRBV7-2 with TRBJ2-3, with 7 bases lining up with TRBD1. Looked up from germline, CDR1 is SGHTA and CDR2 is FQGNSA. V gave up 5 bases and J gave up 6 bases; unmatched junction bases: 2. The CDR3 has 12 amino acids. CDR3 in amino acids: CASSQGVDTQYF. In DNA form, the CDR3 reads TGTGCCAGCAGCCAGGGGGTGGATACGCAGTATTTT.

This rearrangement joins TRBV14 to TRBJ1-4; D is perhaps TRBD1 (6 bases). Trimming removed 0 bases at V and 13 bases at J, with 12 bases between. Germline-derived CDR1 and CDR2 are SGHDN and FVKESK. The CDR3 totals 13 residues. The CDR3 protein is CASSQEAGRGLFF. CDR3 bases: TGTGCCAGCAGCCAAGAAGCCGGCAGGGGACTGTTTTTT. Combining the CDR3 with reference TRBV14 and TRBJ1-4 gives the whole variable domain EAGVTQFPSHSVIEKGQTVTLRCDPISGHDNLYWYRRVMGKEIKFLLHFVKESKQDESGMPNNRFLAERTGGTYSTLKVQPAELEDSGVYFCASSQEAGRGLFFGSGTQLSVL.

This clonotype has more than one count but fewer than ten. The chain couples TRBV14 to TRBJ1-6, with D possibly matching TRBD1 (5 bases). The length of the CDR3 is 18 residues. V lost 1 base and J 9 bases, leaving 22 bases between the germline ends. The V gene's germline CDR1 is SGHDN and CDR2 FVKESK. CDR3 protein: CASSQARQGTQRGSPLHF. CDR3 sequence (DNA): TGTGCCAGCAGCCAAGCTCGTCAGGGCACGCAGAGAGGTTCACCCCTCCACTTT.

The chain has TRBV5-1 and TRBJ1-2; D ambiguous. The CDR3 is made up of 12 amino acids. The V gene's germline CDR1 is SGHRS and CDR2 YFSETQ. With 4 bases removed from V and 4 bases from J, the gap between germline ends came to 8 bases. CDR3 nucleotides: TGCGCCAGCAGCAGAATGAGCTATGGCTACACCTTC. Its translation is CASSRMSYGYTF.

The chain employs TRBV5-1 and TRBJ2-1; D is unresolved. The DNA end is a closer match to TRBJ2-7, so the J assignment may be wrong. The CDR3 contains 14 residues. The germline CDR1 and CDR2 sequences are SGHRS and YFSETQ. CDR3 sequence reads: CASSLASTYNEQYF. CDR3 sequence (DNA): TGCGCCAGCAGCTTGGCGTCCACCTACAATGAGCAGTACTTC.

There are a few counts of this clonotype. The chain couples TRBV27 to TRBJ1-6; 7 nucleotides agree with TRBD1. The CDR3 has 15 amino acids. Germline V gene lookup returns CDR1 MNHEY and CDR2 SMNVEV (reference sequence). With 6 bases clipped from V and 10 bases from J, the junction kept 12 bases outside the gene matches. CDR3 residues: CASSTKGQLRSPLHF. As DNA, the CDR3 is TGTGCCAGCAGCACAAAGGGACAGCTCAGATCACCCCTCCACTTT.

The chain employs TRBV27 and TRBJ2-5; TRBD1 agrees at 7 bases. Germline V gene lookup returns CDR1 MNHEY and CDR2 SMNVEV (reference sequence). The CDR3 is made up of 16 amino acids. Unmatched junction bases numbered 20, after V lost 5 bases and J lost 11 bases. The DNA of the CDR3 is TGTGCCAGCAGTGCGGAACAGGGGATTGGGGTGAGTGAGCAGTACTTC. Protein: CASSAEQGIGVSEQYF.

The rearrangement uses TRBV13 and TRBJ1-3, with 9 bases matching TRBD1. The V segment lost 5 bases and the J segment 7 bases; nucleotides outside the gene matches: 15. Per germline, CDR1 PRHDT and CDR2 FYEKMQ (reference sequence). CDR3 length equals 17 residues. This CDR3 reads CASSPRTGERSRNTIYF. As DNA, the CDR3 is TGTGCCAGCAGCCCGCGGACAGGGGAAAGGAGTCGGAACACCATATATTTT.